The TCR beta chain described here comes from a study of blood T cell repertoires in COVID-19. The overall study: Donors in the United States, Italy and Spain gave samples during acute or convalescent COVID-19. PBMCs, B-cell-depleted T cells, or T cells were the source of the cDNA or gDNA that made up the material.

In the original processing: Amplification of reference gene primers provided the estimated nucleated cell counts. Assay used: immunoSEQ multiplex PCR; TCRdb lists only in-frame clones, some missing. V and J calls plus clone size are reproduced from that table; the DNA served to infer D and trimming. In the table there are more than 200,000 clones, 80% to 85% of which are singletons. The V and J ends lost 3 bases and 9 bases, in that order; junction bases with no gene match: 9. Looked up from germline, CDR1 is SGDLS and CDR2 is YYNGEE. The CDR3 has 15 amino acids. This sequence was found in a man in his forties with acute or convalescent COVID-19. The chain links TRBV9 to TRBJ1-5, with 10 bases aligning to TRBD1. The specimen sequenced was peripheral blood. The CDR3 DNA follows: TGTGCCAGCAGCGCCGGGACAGGGGACTCTTGGCCCCAGCATTTT. Protein sequence: CASSAGTGDSWPQHF.